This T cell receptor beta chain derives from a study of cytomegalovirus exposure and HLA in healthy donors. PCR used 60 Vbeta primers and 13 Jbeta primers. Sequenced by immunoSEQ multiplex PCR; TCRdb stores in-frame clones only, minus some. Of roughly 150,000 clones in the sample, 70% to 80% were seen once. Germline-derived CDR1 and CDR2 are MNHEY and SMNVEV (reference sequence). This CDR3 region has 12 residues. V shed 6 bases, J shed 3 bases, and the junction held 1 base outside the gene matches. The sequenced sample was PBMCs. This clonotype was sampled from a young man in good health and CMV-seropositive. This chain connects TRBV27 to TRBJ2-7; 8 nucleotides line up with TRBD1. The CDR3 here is CASRDRVYEQYF. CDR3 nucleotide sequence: TGTGCCAGCAGGGACAGGGTCTACGAGCAGTACTTC.